The rows below give T cell receptor beta chains drawn from one sample of a study of blood T cell repertoires in COVID-19. Measured with immunoSEQ multiplex PCR; TCRdb has only the in-frame clones, and not every one. This sample has approximately 490,000 clones, with approximately 86% found just once. The sequenced sample was PBMCs or T cells enriched from blood (not recorded which). Receptors were obtained from a woman aged 55-75 years who had recovered from COVID-19. Each CDR3 is given with its conserved first and last residue. A D gene is named only where the DNA matches it firmly. The listing skips clone size in some rows; elsewhere it reads once, few, many or a size class.

V,J,D,length,size,CDR3,DNA
TRBV12-3/TRBV12-4,TRBJ1-2,TRBD1,13,-,CASSFQGVRGYTF,TGTGCCAGCAGTTTCCAGGGGGTGCGTGGCTACACCTTC
TRBV5-1,TRBJ2-3,TRBD1,13,-,CASSLQGTDTQYF,TGCGCCAGCAGCCTACAGGGGACAGATACGCAGTATTTT
TRBV6-1,TRBJ2-1,-,15,-,CASSEARVTYNEQFF,TGTGCCAGCAGTGAGGCCAGGGTTACCTACAATGAGCAGTTCTTC
TRBV13,TRBJ1-2,-,15,-,CASNKMEEGNYGYTF,TGTGCCAGCAACAAAATGGAGGAAGGTAACTATGGCTACACCTTC
TRBV3-1/TRBV3-2,TRBJ1-2,TRBD1,15,-,CASRRFTDRDYGYTF,TGTGCCAGCAGACGATTTACGGACAGGGACTATGGCTACACCTTC
TRBV27,TRBJ2-5,-,13,-,CASTPVGGETQYF,TGTGCCAGCACTCCAGTGGGAGGAGAGACCCAGTACTTC
TRBV6-5,TRBJ1-6,-,14,-,CASTRIAGVSPLHF,TGTGCCAGCACTCGAATTGCCGGGGTTTCACCCCTCCACTTT
TRBV9,TRBJ1-3,TRBD1,16,-,CASSARDRVSGNTIYF,TGTGCCAGCAGCGCCCGGGACAGAGTCTCTGGAAACACCATATATTTT
TRBV13,TRBJ2-2,TRBD2,14,-,CASSLAGLAGELFF,TGTGCCAGCAGCTTAGCGGGACTAGCTGGGGAGCTGTTTTTT
TRBV27,TRBJ1-1,TRBD1,16,-,CASSLSFRDSNTEAFF,TGTGCCAGCAGTTTATCGTTCCGGGACAGTAACACTGAAGCTTTCTTT
TRBV10-3,TRBJ2-2,-,13,-,CAITGLDTGELFF,TGTGCCATTACAGGGCTCGACACCGGGGAGCTGTTTTTT
TRBV9,TRBJ2-2,TRBD1,14,-,CASSTKTGAGELFF,TGTGCCAGCAGCACAAAGACAGGGGCCGGGGAGCTGTTTTTT
TRBV4-1,TRBJ2-1,-,13,-,CASSRGPQLEQFF,TGCGCCAGCAGCCGAGGGCCGCAATTGGAGCAGTTCTTC
TRBV5-6,TRBJ2-6,-,16,-,CASSLGSSGGANVLTF,TGTGCCAGCAGCCTTGGGAGTTCTGGCGGGGCCAACGTCCTGACTTTC
TRBV18,TRBJ1-1,-,14,-,CASSDVRGRREAFF,TGTGCCAGCTCTGACGTCAGGGGCCGAAGGGAAGCTTTCTTT
TRBV24-1,TRBJ1-2,-,14,-,CATSDARGDYGYTF,TGTGCCACCAGTGATGCCAGGGGTGACTATGGCTACACCTTC
TRBV6-5,TRBJ1-5,-,14,-,CASSYSGSNQPQHF,TGTGCCAGCAGTTACTCGGGCAGCAATCAGCCCCAGCATTTT
TRBV10-3,TRBJ1-5,TRBD1,14,few,CAASGGGGNQPQHF,TGTGCCGCGTCAGGGGGAGGTGGCAATCAGCCCCAGCATTTT
TRBV10-3,TRBJ1-3,-,15,many,CAISALWSSGNTIYF,TGTGCCATCAGTGCCCTCTGGAGCTCTGGAAACACCATATATTTT
TRBV24-1,TRBJ2-2,TRBD1,16,once,CATSDPGTANTGELFF,TGTGCCACCAGTGATCCCGGGACAGCGAACACCGGGGAGCTGTTTTTT
TRBV12-3/TRBV12-4,TRBJ2-1,-,12,-,CASRSVSNEQFF,TGTGCCAGCAGATCTGTCTCTAATGAGCAGTTCTTC
TRBV9,TRBJ2-2,TRBD2,15,-,CASSVAGGNTGELFF,TGTGCCAGCAGCGTAGCGGGGGGGAACACCGGGGAGCTGTTTTTT
TRBV2,TRBJ2-1,-,13,-,CASSLLERHKQFF,TGTGCCAGCAGTCTCCTCGAGCGCCATAAGCAGTTCTTC
TRBV27,TRBJ1-1,TRBD1,14,-,CASSSRGRNTEAFF,TGTGCCAGCAGCTCCAGGGGGAGGAACACTGAAGCTTTCTTT
TRBV9,TRBJ2-3,-,15,-,CASSVATVGTDTQYF,TGTGCCAGCAGCGTAGCTACCGTAGGCACAGATACGCAGTATTTT
TRBV9,TRBJ2-7,TRBD1,15,-,CASSVGTGGIYEQYF,TGTGCCAGCAGCGTAGGAACAGGGGGAATCTACGAGCAGTACTTC
TRBV2,TRBJ1-5,TRBD1,15,-,CASSTRQGSNQPQHF,TGTGCCAGCAGTACACGACAGGGTAGCAATCAGCCCCAGCATTTT
TRBV6-6,TRBJ1-2,TRBD1,16,-,CASSRDRGPVHYGYTF,TGTGCCAGCAGTCGAGACAGGGGGCCTGTCCACTATGGCTACACCTTC
TRBV10-2,TRBJ1-2,TRBD1,14,-,CATTRPGTDYGYTF,TGCGCCACTACAAGACCAGGGACAGACTATGGCTACACCTTC
TRBV5-4,TRBJ1-4,TRBD1,15,once,CASSRDRTTNEKLFF,TGTGCCAGCAGCCGGGACAGAACAACTAATGAAAAACTGTTTTTT
TRBV3-1/TRBV3-2,TRBJ1-5,-,15,few,CASSPRTGDNQPQHF,TGTGCCAGCAGCCCAAGGACGGGAGACAATCAGCCCCAGCATTTT
TRBV7-8,TRBJ1-1,-,14,-,CASSLTVRVTEAFF,TGTGCCAGCAGCTTAACCGTACGAGTCACTGAAGCTTTCTTT
TRBV18,TRBJ1-6,-,13,once,CASSRDINSPLHF,TGTGCCAGCTCACGAGATATTAATTCACCCCTCCACTTT
TRBV7-2,TRBJ1-3,TRBD1,17,few,CASSPTRDRGWGNTIYF,TGTGCCAGCAGCCCTACACGGGACAGGGGGTGGGGAAACACCATATATTTT
TRBV7-8,TRBJ2-7,TRBD1,14,-,CASSSVQGAGEQYF,TGTGCCAGCAGCTCGGTCCAGGGGGCAGGGGAGCAGTACTTC
TRBV5-5,TRBJ2-3,TRBD2,15,-,CASSLVAGGQDTQYF,TGTGCCAGCAGCTTGGTAGCGGGGGGGCAAGATACGCAGTATTTT
TRBV15,TRBJ1-5,-,13,-,CATSRDINQPQHF,TGTGCCACCAGCAGAGATATTAATCAGCCCCAGCATTTT
TRBV29-1,TRBJ2-1,TRBD2,15,-,CSAGNVAGGPNEQFF,TGCAGCGCCGGTAACGTAGCGGGGGGCCCCAATGAGCAGTTCTTC
TRBV6-5,TRBJ2-7,-,13,-,CASRPPGTYEQYF,TGTGCCAGCCGCCCCCCGGGGACCTACGAGCAGTACTTC
TRBV19,TRBJ1-5,-,16,few,CASSIRGGDSNQPQHF,TGTGCCAGTAGTATCCGCGGCGGGGATAGCAATCAGCCCCAGCATTTT
TRBV4-2,TRBJ2-2,TRBD2,17,few,CASSPGSGGQNTGELFF,TGTGCCAGCAGCCCCGGCAGCGGGGGCCAGAACACCGGGGAGCTGTTTTTT
TRBV24-1,TRBJ2-2,-,17,-,CATSDSRGETNTGELFF,TGTGCCACCAGTGATTCCCGGGGAGAGACTAACACCGGGGAGCTGTTTTTT
TRBV11-2,TRBJ1-1,-,15,-,CASRGSTQGHTEAFF,TGTGCCAGCAGGGGGTCAACGCAGGGGCACACTGAAGCTTTCTTT
TRBV27,TRBJ1-2,TRBD1,14,-,CASSPPGQLYGYTF,TGTGCCAGCAGTCCCCCGGGACAGCTCTATGGCTACACCTTC
TRBV2,TRBJ1-2,-,13,-,CASTLEGNYGYTF,TGTGCCAGCACCCTCGAGGGTAACTATGGCTACACCTTC
TRBV24-1,TRBJ1-5,TRBD1,16,-,CATSDSGQYSNQPQHF,TGTGCCACCAGTGATTCGGGACAGTATAGCAATCAGCCCCAGCATTTT
TRBV4-2,TRBJ1-3,TRBD1,17,-,CASSQDGTGLSGNTIYF,TGTGCCAGCAGCCAAGATGGGACAGGGCTTTCTGGAAACACCATATATTTT
TRBV7-8,TRBJ2-3,TRBD2,15,-,CASSLLAGGPDTQYF,TGTGCCAGCAGCTTACTAGCGGGGGGGCCTGATACGCAGTATTTT
TRBV6-1,TRBJ1-4,-,15,-,CASSEQALLGEKLFF,TGTGCCAGCAGTGAACAGGCTCTACTCGGAGAAAAACTGTTTTTT
TRBV9,TRBJ2-3,TRBD2,14,-,CASSSTSAADTQYF,TGTGCCAGCAGCTCTACTAGCGCCGCAGATACGCAGTATTTT